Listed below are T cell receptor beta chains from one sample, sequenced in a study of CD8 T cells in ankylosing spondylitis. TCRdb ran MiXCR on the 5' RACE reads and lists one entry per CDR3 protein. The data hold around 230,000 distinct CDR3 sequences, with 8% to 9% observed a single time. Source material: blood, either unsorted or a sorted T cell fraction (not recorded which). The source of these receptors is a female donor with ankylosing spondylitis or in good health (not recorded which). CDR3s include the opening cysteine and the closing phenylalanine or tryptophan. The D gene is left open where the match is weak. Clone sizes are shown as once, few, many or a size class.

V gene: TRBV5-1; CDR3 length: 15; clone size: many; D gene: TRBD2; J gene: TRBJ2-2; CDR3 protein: CASKLGGVNTGELFF; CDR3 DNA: TGCGCCAGCAAGCTGGGGGGGGTGAACACCGGGGAGCTGTTTTTT
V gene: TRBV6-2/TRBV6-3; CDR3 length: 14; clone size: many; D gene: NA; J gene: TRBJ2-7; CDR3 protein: CASSFGQGYYEQYF; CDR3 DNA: TGTGCCAGCAGTTTCGGGCAGGGGTACTACGAGCAGTACTTC
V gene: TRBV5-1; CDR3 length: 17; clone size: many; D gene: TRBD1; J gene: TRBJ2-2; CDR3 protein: CASSLATGQFYTGELFF; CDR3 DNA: TGCGCCAGCAGCTTGGCCACGGGACAGTTTTACACCGGGGAGCTGTTTTTT
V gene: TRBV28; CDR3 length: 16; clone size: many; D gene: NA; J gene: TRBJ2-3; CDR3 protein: CASSFPAGTFTDTQYF; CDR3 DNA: TGTGCCAGCAGTTTCCCGGCCGGGACTTTCACAGATACGCAGTATTTT
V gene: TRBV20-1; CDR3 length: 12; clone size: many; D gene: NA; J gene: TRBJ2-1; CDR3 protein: CSARDGYNEQFF; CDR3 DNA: TGCAGTGCTAGAGACGGTTACAATGAGCAGTTCTTC
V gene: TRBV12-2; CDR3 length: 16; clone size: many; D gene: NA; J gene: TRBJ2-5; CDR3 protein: CASRLGQGKYQETQYF; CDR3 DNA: TGTGCAAGTCGCTTGGGACAGGGGAAGTACCAAGAGACCCAGTACTTC
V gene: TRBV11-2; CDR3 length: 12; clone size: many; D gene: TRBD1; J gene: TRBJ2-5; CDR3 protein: CASARDSRSQYF; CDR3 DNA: TGTGCCAGCGCTCGGGACAGTCGTTCCCAGTACTTC
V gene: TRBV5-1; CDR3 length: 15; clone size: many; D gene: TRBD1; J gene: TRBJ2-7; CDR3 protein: CASRRDRGSSYEQYF; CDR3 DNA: TGCGCCAGCAGGCGTGACAGGGGGAGCTCCTACGAGCAGTACTTC
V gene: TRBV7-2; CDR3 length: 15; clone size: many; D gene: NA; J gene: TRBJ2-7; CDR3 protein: CASSLVWQGRAEQYF; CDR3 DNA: TGTGCCAGCAGCTTAGTGTGGCAGGGACGAGCCGAGCAGTACTTC
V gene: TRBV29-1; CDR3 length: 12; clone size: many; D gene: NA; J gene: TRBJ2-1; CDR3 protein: CSAVRPSVEQFF; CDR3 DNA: TGCAGCGCCGTGAGGCCTAGCGTTGAGCAGTTCTTC
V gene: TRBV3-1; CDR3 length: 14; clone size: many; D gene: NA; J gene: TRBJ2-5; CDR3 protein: CASSQAGDSETQYF; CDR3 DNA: TGTGCCAGCAGCCAAGCCGGGGATTCCGAGACCCAGTACTTC
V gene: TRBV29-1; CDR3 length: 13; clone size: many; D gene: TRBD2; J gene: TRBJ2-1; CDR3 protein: CSIRIAGGGEQFF; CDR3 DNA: TGCAGCATAAGAATAGCGGGAGGCGGTGAGCAGTTCTTC
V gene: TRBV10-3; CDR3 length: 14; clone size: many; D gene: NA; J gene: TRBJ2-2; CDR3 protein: CAISEWEDTGELFF; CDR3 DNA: TGTGCCATCAGTGAATGGGAAGACACCGGGGAGCTGTTTTTT
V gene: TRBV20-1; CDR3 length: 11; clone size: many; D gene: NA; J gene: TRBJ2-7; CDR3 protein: CSASDRREQYF; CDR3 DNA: TGCAGTGCTTCAGACAGGCGCGAGCAGTACTTC
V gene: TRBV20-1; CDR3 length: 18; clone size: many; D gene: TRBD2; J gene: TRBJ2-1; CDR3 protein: CSAHLSQARLAGRYEQFF; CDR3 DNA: TGCAGTGCCCACCTAAGTCAAGCCCGGCTAGCGGGAAGGTATGAGCAGTTCTTC
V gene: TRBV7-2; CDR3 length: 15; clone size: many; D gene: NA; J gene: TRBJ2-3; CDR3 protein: CASSLGLQRADTQYF; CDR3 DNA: TGTGCCAGCAGCCTGGGACTCCAAAGGGCGGATACGCAGTATTTT